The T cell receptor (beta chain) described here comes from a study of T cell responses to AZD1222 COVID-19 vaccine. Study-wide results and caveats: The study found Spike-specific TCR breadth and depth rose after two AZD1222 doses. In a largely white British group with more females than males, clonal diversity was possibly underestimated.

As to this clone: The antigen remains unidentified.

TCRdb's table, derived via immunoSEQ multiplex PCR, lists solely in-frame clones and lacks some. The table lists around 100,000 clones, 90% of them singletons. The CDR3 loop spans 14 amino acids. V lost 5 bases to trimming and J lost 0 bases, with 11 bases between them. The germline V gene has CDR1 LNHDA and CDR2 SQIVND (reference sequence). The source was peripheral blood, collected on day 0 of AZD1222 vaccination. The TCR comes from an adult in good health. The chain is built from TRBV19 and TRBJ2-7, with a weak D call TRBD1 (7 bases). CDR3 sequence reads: CASSGGDSSYEQYF. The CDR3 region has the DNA TGTGCCAGTAGTGGAGGGGACAGCTCCTACGAGCAGTACTTC.